One and the same sample provided the 22 T cell receptor beta chains below, sequenced in a study of regulatory T cells in long-lasting Graves disease. Arm-PCR of CDR3 regions with iRepertoire HTBI primers generated TCR beta libraries. TCRdb used MiXCR to reprocess the multiplex PCR reads, holding one entry per CDR3 protein. The repertoire holds 550,000 or so distinct CDR3 sequences, with more than 10% as singletons. Time point given: newly diagnosed GD, antithyroid drugs for less than 3 months. PBMC-derived RNA was used for the TCR library. These data are also associated with another study on T cells in Graves' hyperthyroidism and ophthalmopathy.

The material sequenced was peripheral blood mononuclear cells (PBMCs), taken at new diagnosis, from a patient treated with antithyroid drugs. These TCRs come from a woman in her thirties with Graves disease.

This chain links TRBV18 with TRBJ1-3; D unresolved. Germline CDR1 KGHSH, CDR2 LQKENI. Between the trimmed V and J ends, which lost 3 bases and 6 bases, there was a span of 9 bases. The CDR3 is 13 amino acids. The CDR3 DNA follows: TGTGCCAGCTCACCTAACTCGCAAAACACCATATATTTT. Its translation is CASSPNSQNTIYF. The variable domain in full, completed from reference TRBV18 and TRBJ1-3, reads NAGVMQNPRHLVRRRGQEARLRCSPMKGHSHVYWYRQLPEEGLKFMVYLQKENIIDESGMPKERFSAEFPKEGPSILRIQQVVRGDSAAYFCASSPNSQNTIYFGEGSWLTVV.

In nucleotides, the CDR3 is TGTGCCAGCTCACCACCGAACAGGTTCTACGGCGAGCAGTACTTC. Its translation is CASSPPNRFYGEQYF. The rearrangement uses TRBV18 and TRBJ2-7; D is perhaps TRBD1 (5 bases). This CDR3 has 15 amino acids. The germline V gene encodes CDR1 KGHSH and CDR2 LQKENI. V was cut by 0 bases and J by 6 bases, with 15 bases left in between.

This clonotype has only a few counts. This chain connects TRBV7-2 to TRBJ2-1, with TRBD2 matching 8 bases. The germline V gene has CDR1 SGHTA and CDR2 FQGNSA. The CDR3 spans 15 residues. The J segment lost 8 bases and the V segment lost 1 base, leaving 7 bases of the junction unmatched. Here the CDR3 reads CASSLVAGRVDEQFF. The CDR3 coding sequence is TGTGCCAGCAGCTTAGTAGCGGGAAGGGTAGATGAGCAGTTCTTC.

The table lists this clonotype with a few counts. A clone one base away is much larger, so this may be a read error. V and J are TRBV2 and TRBJ2-7; D possibly uses TRBD1 or TRBD2 (5 bases each). CDR3 size: 14 residues. V was cut by 0 bases and J by 7 bases, with 13 bases left in between. Germline V gives CDR1 SNHLY, CDR2 FYNNEI. CDR3 sequence reads: CASSEALRGNEQYF. CDR3 DNA: TGTGCCAGCAGTGAAGCGTTACGGGGCAATGAGCAGTACTTC. Full variable domain (rest looked up from reference TRBV2 and TRBJ2-7): EPEVTQTPSHQVTQMGQEVILRCVPISNHLYFYWYRQILGQKVEFLVSFYNNEISEKSEIFDDQFSVERPDGSNFTLKIRSTKLEDSAMYFCASSEALRGNEQYFGPGTRLTVT.

This clonotype was found a few times. The chain has TRBV2 and TRBJ1-2; a weak D match, TRBD1 (6 bases). There are 13 residues in the CDR3. V lost 6 bases, J lost 6 bases, and 14 bases lay in between. The germline CDR1 and CDR2 sequences are SNHLY and FYNNEI. This CDR3 is CASRLTQGNGYTF. CDR3 sequence (DNA): TGTGCCAGCAGGCTCACTCAGGGGAATGGCTACACCTTC.

Remarks on this clonotype: This is likely an artifact of a read error, given a far larger clone one base away. The chain links TRBV28 to TRBJ2-5; 12 nucleotides match TRBD2. CDR1 is MDHEN and CDR2 is SYDVKM in the germline V gene. V was pared by 6 bases and J by 11 bases, with 22 bases of the junction left unmatched. CDR3 size: 18 residues. The CDR3 region has the DNA TGTGCCAGCAGGACTGATCTAGCGGGAGGGCTACTGTACAATGAGCAGTACTTC. Its translation: CASRTDLAGGLLYNEQYF.

This clonotype was detected many times. The chain employs TRBV5-5 and TRBJ2-5; TRBD2 matches at 9 bases. V gave up 5 bases and J gave up 2 bases; unmatched junction bases: 10. The CDR3 runs 16 residues. The germline CDR1 and CDR2 sequences are SGHKS and YYEKEE (reference sequence). CDR3 sequence (DNA): TGTGCCAGCAGTCTCGCGGGGGGGGGCGGGCAAGAGACCCAGTACTTC. Protein product: CASSLAGGGGQETQYF.

This clonotype was counted many times. V gene TRBV7-9 combines with J gene TRBJ2-1, with no clear D. The CDR3 runs to 16 residues. The V and J ends lost 4 bases and 0 bases respectively, with 13 bases between them. Germline V CDR1 and CDR2: SEHNR, FQNEAQ (reference sequence). The DNA of the CDR3 is TGTGCCAGCAGCTCATGGGCCTCCCTCTCCTACAATGAGCAGTTCTTC. Translating gives CASSSWASLSYNEQFF.

This clonotype was seen at least ten times. The chain uses TRBV29-1 and TRBJ1-2; TRBD1 aligns across 12 bases. V lost 4 bases to trimming and J lost 4 bases; unmatched junction nucleotides: 16. CDR1 SQVTM and CDR2 ANQGSEA come from the germline V gene. CDR3 length: 18 amino acids. CDR3: CSVAWARDRGRFGYGYTF. DNA for the CDR3: TGCAGCGTTGCCTGGGCCCGGGACAGGGGGCGGTTCGGCTATGGCTACACCTTC.

This clonotype was seen repeatedly, ten times or more. V is TRBV6-2 or TRBV6-3 and J is TRBJ1-1; no clear D gene. CDR1 is MNHEY and CDR2 is SVGEGT in the germline V gene. Trimming cost V 4 bases and J 6 bases, with 9 bases left between them. This CDR3 is 12 amino acids long. In nucleotides, the CDR3 is TGTGCCAGCAGTTCTCGGATGCCTGAAGCTTTCTTT. It is translated as CASSSRMPEAFF.

The chain is built from TRBV19 and TRBJ1-1; D is unclear. CDR1 and CDR2 (germline): LNHDA, SQIVND (reference sequence). The CDR3 runs 9 residues. The CDR3 reads CVRRTEAFF. The CDR3 DNA sequence: TGTGTGAGGCGGACTGAAGCTTTCTTT.

This clonotype occurred many times. The rearrangement joins TRBV6-1 to TRBJ1-6, with D tentatively TRBD1 (6 bases). Trimming removed 4 bases at V and 5 bases at J, with 18 bases between. Germline values: CDR1 MNHNS, CDR2 SASEGT. This CDR3 has 17 residues. As DNA, the CDR3 is TGTGCCAGCAGTGGGGGGCGTGGAGGGACCGATAATTCACCCCTCCACTTT. It is translated as CASSGGRGGTDNSPLHF.

A few counts support this clonotype. A single base separates this from a much larger clone, so it may be a read error. This chain connects TRBV27 to TRBJ2-7; 14 nucleotides line up with TRBD2. The V and J ends lost 2 bases and 4 bases, in that order; junction bases with no gene match: 1. CDR1 MNHEY and CDR2 SMNVEV come from the germline V gene (reference sequence). This CDR3 has 15 amino acids. The CDR3 here is CASSLGTSGRYEQYF. CDR3 DNA: TGTGCCAGCAGTTTAGGGACTAGCGGGAGATACGAGCAGTACTTC.

As concerns this clonotype: A much larger clone differs from this one at a single base, so this may be a read error. CDR3 nucleotides: TGTGCCAGCAGTGAAGGGGGACAGGGAATCGGGCCTTTCTTT. As protein: CASSEGGQGIGPFF. The rearrangement links TRBV12-3 or TRBV12-4 to TRBJ1-1; TRBD1 aligns across 9 bases. With V trimmed by 5 bases and J by 12 bases, 13 bases remained unmatched. The length of the CDR3 is 14 residues.

Concerning this clonotype itself: Since a much larger clone is just one base distant, this may be a read error. The final CDR3 position lacks the conserved phenylalanine or tryptophan, pointing to a likely read error. The chain recombines TRBV18 with TRBJ2-1; D gene ambiguous. The V end was cut by 1 base, the J end by 0 bases, with 13 bases between. Germline-derived CDR1 and CDR2 are KGHSH and LQKENI. This CDR3 region has 17 residues. CDR3 bases: TGTGCCAGCTCACCACGATCTGGCGTTAGCTCCTACAATGAGCAGTTCTAC. Protein sequence: CASSPRSGVSSYNEQFY.

This clonotype was seen many times. This chain links TRBV2 with TRBJ1-2; D is uncertain. Germline-derived CDR1 and CDR2 are SNHLY and FYNNEI. The CDR3 spans 13 residues. Trimming stripped 4 bases from V and 0 bases from J, with 6 bases between. The CDR3 nucleotides read TGTGCCAGCAGTGGTGGGGCTAACTATGGCTACACCTTC. It specifies CASSGGANYGYTF. The entire variable domain, with the rest obtained from reference TRBV2 and TRBJ1-2, is as follows: EPEVTQTPSHQVTQMGQEVILRCVPISNHLYFYWYRQILGQKVEFLVSFYNNEISEKSEIFDDQFSVERPDGSNFTLKIRSTKLEDSAMYFCASSGGANYGYTFGSGTRLTVV.

This clonotype has ten or more counts. This sequence joins TRBV27 and TRBJ1-5; a possible D gene is TRBD1 (5 bases). Germline V gene lookup returns CDR1 MNHEY and CDR2 SMNVEV (reference sequence). V was trimmed by 6 bases and J by 4 bases, leaving 10 bases between them. This CDR3 region has 13 residues. CDR3 amino acids: CASSSGANQPQHF. The DNA of the CDR3 is TGTGCCAGCAGCTCCGGGGCAAATCAGCCCCAGCATTTT.

This clonotype was recorded at least ten times. At one end, the junction sequence differs from germline, possibly due to a read error. The chain carries TRBV5-1 and TRBJ2-3; TRBD1 matches 8 bases. In germline, CDR1 is SGHRS, CDR2 YFSETQ. This CDR3 region has 15 residues. CDR3 protein: CASSPRTGSTDTQYF. CDR3 coding DNA: TGTGCCAGCAGTCCAAGGACAGGGAGCACAGATACGCAGTATTTT.

This clonotype has only a few counts. The chain couples TRBV6-1 to TRBJ2-4, with 9 bases lining up with TRBD1. The germline V gene encodes CDR1 MNHNS and CDR2 SASEGT. V trimming: 5 bases; J trimming: 5 bases; junction bases outside the gene matches: 7. The CDR3 runs 15 residues. CDR3: CASSPRDRDQNIQYF. In nucleotides, the CDR3 is TGTGCCAGCAGTCCGCGGGACAGGGACCAAAACATTCAGTACTTC.

This clonotype showed up many times. The rearrangement joins TRBV11-3 to TRBJ2-2; TRBD2 matches 8 bases. This CDR3 spans 15 amino acids. J was trimmed by 8 bases and V by 2 bases; bases with no gene match: 7. Germline assignment: CDR1 SGHNT and CDR2 YENEEA. CDR3 in DNA: TGTGCCAGCAGCTTAATGGTAGCGGGATCTGGGGAGCTGTTTTTT. Amino acid sequence: CASSLMVAGSGELFF.

This clonotype has at least ten counts. The chain uses TRBV4-1 and TRBJ1-1; D is undetermined. Looked up from germline, CDR1 is MGHRA and CDR2 is YSYEKL. The V gene lost 4 bases and the J gene lost 4 bases, with 16 bases spanning the gap. CDR3 length equals 15 residues. CDR3 sequence (DNA): TGCGCCAGCAGCCCCCGCACAGCCCTCCGCACTGAAGCTTTCTTT. Amino acids: CASSPRTALRTEAFF.

This clonotype was seen only a few times. The rearrangement uses TRBV10-2 and TRBJ2-1; TRBD1 matches at 7 bases. Germline V CDR1 and CDR2: WSHSY, SAAADI. The junction had 7 bases not matched to a gene; V was cut back by 7 bases and J by 4 bases. The CDR3 totals 14 residues. The CDR3 loop is CASKRQGQYNEQFF. The CDR3 bases are TGCGCCAGCAAGAGACAGGGTCAATACAATGAGCAGTTCTTC.